Included here is one T cell receptor (beta chain) sequence, with context. Its specificity is unknown. This record comes from a study of OX40 agonist ivuxolimab in advanced cancers. Study-wide results and caveats: CD4+ and CD8+ T cells in blood underwent clonal expansion by week 6 at 0.1 to 3.0 mg/kg.

The protocol was immunoSEQ multiplex PCR, while the TCRdb copy is restricted to in-frame clones and leaves out a portion. Among tens of thousands of clones listed, roughly 80% were seen once. The V segment lost 5 bases and the J segment 6 bases; nucleotides outside the gene matches: 8. The CDR3 consists of 15 residues. Germline V gene data show CDR1 as MNHEY and CDR2 as SVGAGI. The sequence came from an adult with an advanced solid tumor such as melanoma, head and neck, liver or kidney cancer. The gene calls are TRBV6-5 and TRBJ2-1; 9 nucleotides align to TRBD2. The source material was CD4+ or CD8+ T cells sorted from blood, sampled in a trial of the OX40 agonist ivuxolimab. CDR3 sequence reads: CASSPLGGRVNEQFF. The CDR3, as DNA: TGTGCCAGCAGTCCCCTGGGCGGGAGGGTCAATGAGCAGTTCTTC.